These 4 T cell receptor beta chains originate from one sample sequenced in a study of radiotherapy plus CTLA-4 blockade in lung cancer. The table came from immunoSEQ multiplex PCR; TCRdb's copy has only in-frame clones and leaves some out. The sample includes under 40,000 clones, roughly 70% of them seen just once. The sample here was peripheral blood, taken from a patient treated with radiotherapy plus ipilimumab. These receptors were collected from a human donor with non-small cell lung cancer who had stable disease on radiotherapy plus ipilimumab.

This clone was detected a few times. V and J are TRBV4-1 and TRBJ1-1; D might be TRBD1 (5 bases). The CDR3 consists of 16 residues. Germline loops: CDR1 MGHRA, CDR2 YSYEKL. The V end lost 0 bases, the J end lost 2 bases, and 13 bases lay between the germline ends. The DNA for the CDR3 is TGCGCCAGCAGCCAAGATCGACAGCCCGCCAACACTGAAGCTTTCTTT. Its protein is CASSQDRQPANTEAFF.

The chain combines TRBV4-3 with TRBJ2-7, with 11 nucleotides matching TRBD2. The CDR3 has 16 residues. Trimming removed 1 base from V and 0 bases from J; junction bases left unmatched: 2. CDR1 is LGHNA and CDR2 is YSLEER in the germline V gene. CDR3 nucleotide sequence: TGCGCCAGCAGCCAAGGCCTAGCGGGAGGCTCCTACGAGCAGTACTTC. Protein: CASSQGLAGGSYEQYF.

The chain joins TRBV19 to TRBJ2-7, with 10 bases matching TRBD2. CDR1 is LNHDA, CDR2 SQIVND, per germline (reference sequence). The ends lost 6 bases at V and 2 bases at J; junction bases unmatched: 10. The CDR3 has 16 residues. The CDR3 sequence: CASSTLAGSRTYEQYF. The CDR3 DNA sequence: TGTGCCAGTAGCACACTAGCGGGATCCAGGACCTACGAGCAGTACTTC.

V is TRBV6-5 and J is TRBJ1-1, with D unresolved. The V gene's germline CDR1 is MNHEY and CDR2 SVGAGI. This CDR3 comprises 14 residues. Trimming shortened V by 6 bases and J by 2 bases, and 13 bases separated the two germline ends. CDR3 nucleotides: TGTGCCAGCAGCGGACTGCGAATTAACACTGAAGCTTTCTTT. Amino acids: CASSGLRINTEAFF.